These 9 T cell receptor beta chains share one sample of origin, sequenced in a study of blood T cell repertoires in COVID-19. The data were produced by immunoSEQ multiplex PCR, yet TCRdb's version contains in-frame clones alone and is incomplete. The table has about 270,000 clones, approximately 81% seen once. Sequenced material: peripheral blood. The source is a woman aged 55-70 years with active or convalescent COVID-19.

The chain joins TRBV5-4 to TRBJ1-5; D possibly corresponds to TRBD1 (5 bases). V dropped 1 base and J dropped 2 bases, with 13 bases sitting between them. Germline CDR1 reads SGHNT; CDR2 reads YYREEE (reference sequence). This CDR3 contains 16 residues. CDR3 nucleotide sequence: TGTGCCAGCAGCTTGTGGCAGGGAGGAGGCAATCAGCCCCAGCATTTT. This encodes CASSLWQGGGNQPQHF. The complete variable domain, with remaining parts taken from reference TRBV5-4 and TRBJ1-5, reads ETGVTQSPTHLIKTRGQQVTLRCSSQSGHNTVSWYQQALGQGPQFIFQYYREEENGRGNFPPRFSGLQFPNYSSELNVNALELDDSALYLCASSLWQGGGNQPQHFGDGTRLSIL.

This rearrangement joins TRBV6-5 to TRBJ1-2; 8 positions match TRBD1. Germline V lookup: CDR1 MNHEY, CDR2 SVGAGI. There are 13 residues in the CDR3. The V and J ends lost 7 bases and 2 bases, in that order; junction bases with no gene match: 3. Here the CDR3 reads CASTWTGNYGYTF. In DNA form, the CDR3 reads TGTGCCAGCACTTGGACAGGGAACTATGGCTACACCTTC.

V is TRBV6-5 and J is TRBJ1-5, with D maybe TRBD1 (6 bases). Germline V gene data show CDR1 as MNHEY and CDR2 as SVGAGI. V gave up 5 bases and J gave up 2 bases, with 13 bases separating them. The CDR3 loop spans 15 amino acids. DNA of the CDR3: TGTGCCAGCAGTACCGGGACACTACGCAATCAGCCCCAGCATTTT. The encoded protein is CASSTGTLRNQPQHF.

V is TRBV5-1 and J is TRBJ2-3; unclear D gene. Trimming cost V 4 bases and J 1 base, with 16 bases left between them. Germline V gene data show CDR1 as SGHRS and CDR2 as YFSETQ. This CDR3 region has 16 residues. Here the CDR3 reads CASSPARVPRTDTQYF. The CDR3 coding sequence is TGCGCCAGCAGCCCGGCCCGGGTCCCCCGCACAGATACGCAGTATTTT.

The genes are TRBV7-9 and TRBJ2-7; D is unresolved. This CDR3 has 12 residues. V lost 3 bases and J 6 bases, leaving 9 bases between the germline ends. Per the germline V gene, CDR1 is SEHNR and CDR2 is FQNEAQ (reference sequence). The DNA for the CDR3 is TGTGCCAGCAGCTTCTCGGTTTCCGAGCAGTACTTC. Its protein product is CASSFSVSEQYF.

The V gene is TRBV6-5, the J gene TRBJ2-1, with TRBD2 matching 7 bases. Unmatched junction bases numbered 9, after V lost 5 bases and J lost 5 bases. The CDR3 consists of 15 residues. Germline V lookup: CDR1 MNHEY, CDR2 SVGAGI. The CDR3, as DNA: TGTGCCAGCAGTCGGGAGCGGGGTGATAACAATGAGCAGTTCTTC. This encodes CASSRERGDNNEQFF.

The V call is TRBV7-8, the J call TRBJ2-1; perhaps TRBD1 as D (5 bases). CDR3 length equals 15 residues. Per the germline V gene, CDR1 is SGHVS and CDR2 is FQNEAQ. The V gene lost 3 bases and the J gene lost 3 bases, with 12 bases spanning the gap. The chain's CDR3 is CASSLGPVLYNEQFF. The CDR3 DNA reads TGTGCCAGCAGCTTGGGGCCCGTCCTCTACAATGAGCAGTTCTTC.

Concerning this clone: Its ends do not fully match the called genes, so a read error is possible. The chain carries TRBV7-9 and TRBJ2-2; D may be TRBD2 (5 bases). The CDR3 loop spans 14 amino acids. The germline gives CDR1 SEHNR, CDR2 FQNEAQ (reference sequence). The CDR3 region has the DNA TGTGCCAGCAGCCTAGCCCGGGACACCGGGGAGCTGTTTTTT. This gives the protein CASSLARDTGELFF.

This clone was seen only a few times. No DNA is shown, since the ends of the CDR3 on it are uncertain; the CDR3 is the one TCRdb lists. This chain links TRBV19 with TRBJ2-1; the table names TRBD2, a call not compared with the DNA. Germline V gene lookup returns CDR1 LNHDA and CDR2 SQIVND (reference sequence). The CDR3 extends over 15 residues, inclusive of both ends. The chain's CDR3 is CASTSGGARYNEQFF.